This T cell receptor (beta chain) derives from a study of T cell responses to AZD1222 COVID-19 vaccine. On the study more broadly: Pooled together were second doses at about 4 or about 12 weeks. Study-level points and caveats: Per reports, nearly half of all spike-specific TCRs target regions that are unmutated in variants. There were mostly white British donors and more females than males, and clonal diversity was possibly underestimated. Repertoires in all cases were sampled only once the peak T cell response had passed.

Some clones are missing from TCRdb's copy, which holds only in-frame ones; the method was immunoSEQ multiplex PCR. The sample yields some 150,000 clones, under 95% seen once. A note on this clone: Its antigen is unidentified.

This specimen was peripheral blood, taken on day 0 of AZD1222 vaccination. The sequence was obtained from an adult in good health.

CDR3 nucleotides: TGTGCCACCAGTGTAAATCGAGGCAATGAGCAGTTCTTC. Its protein is CATSVNRGNEQFF. The J gene is TRBJ2-1, the V gene TRBV24-1; D is ambiguous. Germline values: CDR1 KGHDR, CDR2 SFDVKD. The germline V and J ends were trimmed by 5 bases and 6 bases, with 10 bases remaining between them. The CDR3 loop spans 13 amino acids.